The next 27 T cell receptor beta chains were all read from a single sample in a study of cytomegalovirus exposure and HLA in healthy donors. Data came from immunoSEQ multiplex PCR; TCRdb stores just in-frame clones and leaves some out. The sample yields roughly 100,000 clones, about 88% seen once. Sequenced sample: PBMCs. The source is a young woman in good health and CMV-seropositive.

This chain links TRBV27 with TRBJ2-5; 7 bases align to TRBD1. Germline lookup yields CDR1 MNHEY and CDR2 SMNVEV (reference sequence). V was pared by 6 bases and J by 2 bases, with 9 bases of the junction left unmatched. The CDR3 runs 15 residues. CDR3 sequence: CASRPGTAPQETQYF. CDR3 in DNA: TGTGCCAGCAGGCCAGGGACAGCCCCTCAAGAGACCCAGTACTTC.

This rearrangement joins TRBV7-9 to TRBJ1-4, with D unresolved. V dropped 4 bases and J dropped 11 bases, with 11 bases sitting between them. Per the germline V gene, CDR1 is SEHNR and CDR2 is FQNEAQ (reference sequence). The CDR3 contains 12 residues. The CDR3 nucleotides are TGTGCCAGCAGCTCCCGGACGGGGAAACTGTTTTTT. It yields the protein CASSSRTGKLFF.

The chain carries TRBV29-1 and TRBJ2-7, with 7 bases lining up with TRBD2. The J segment lost 1 base and the V segment lost 6 bases, leaving 6 bases of the junction unmatched. CDR3 length: 13 amino acids. Germline CDR1 is SQVTM and CDR2 is ANQGSEA. DNA of the CDR3: TGCAGCGTCTCTCGGGGGGATTCCTACGAGCAGTACTTC. It codes for CSVSRGDSYEQYF.

This chain joins TRBV28 and TRBJ1-2; 7 nucleotides align to TRBD1. CDR3 length: 13 residues. V lost 1 base to trimming and J lost 6 bases; unmatched junction nucleotides: 2. Germline V gene lookup returns CDR1 MDHEN and CDR2 SYDVKM. CDR3 sequence: CASSLFQGDGYTF. CDR3 bases: TGTGCCAGCAGTTTATTCCAGGGGGATGGCTACACCTTC.

The chain couples TRBV9 to TRBJ2-7; 7 positions agree with TRBD2. The V and J ends lost 4 bases and 2 bases, in that order; junction bases with no gene match: 9. Germline-derived CDR1 and CDR2 are SGDLS and YYNGEE. The CDR3 consists of 15 residues. The CDR3 sequence: CASSPRSAGPYEQYF. The CDR3 bases are TGTGCCAGCAGCCCACGTTCAGCGGGGCCCTACGAGCAGTACTTC.

The chain is built from TRBV29-1 and TRBJ1-2; D not resolved. This CDR3 has 11 residues. V was clipped by 7 bases and J by 7 bases, with 13 bases between them. Per the germline V gene, CDR1 is SQVTM and CDR2 is ANQGSEA. CDR3 loop: CSGRGVFGYTF. CDR3 in DNA: TGCAGCGGGCGCGGGGTGTTTGGCTACACCTTC.

The V gene is TRBV6-5, the J gene TRBJ2-5; maybe TRBD1 (5 bases). The V end was cut by 6 bases, the J end by 4 bases, with 9 bases between. The germline V gene encodes CDR1 MNHEY and CDR2 SVGAGI. The CDR3 extends over 12 amino acids. The CDR3 protein is CASSPGLETQYF. CDR3 sequence (DNA): TGTGCCAGCAGCCCAGGGTTAGAGACCCAGTACTTC.

J is TRBJ1-5 and V is TRBV18, with D perhaps TRBD1 (5 bases). This CDR3 spans 15 amino acids. Trimming pared 1 base from V and 0 bases from J, leaving 7 bases between. Per the germline V gene, CDR1 is KGHSH and CDR2 is LQKENI. This chain's CDR3 is CASSPRDYSNQPQHF. CDR3 DNA: TGTGCCAGCTCACCACGGGACTATAGCAATCAGCCCCAGCATTTT.

The V and J genes are TRBV28 and TRBJ1-2; D is uncertain. Germline CDR1 and CDR2: MDHEN and SYDVKM. CDR3 length equals 12 residues. Trimming took 5 bases from V and 5 from J, leaving 9 bases between them. The CDR3 protein is CASSRQDYGYTF. The CDR3 DNA reads as TGTGCCAGCAGTCGTCAGGATTATGGCTACACCTTC.

The rearrangement uses TRBV5-1 and TRBJ2-2; 7 bases agree with TRBD2. Trimming cost V 4 bases and J 3 bases; bases outside gene matches: 9. This CDR3 is 16 amino acids long. Germline values: CDR1 SGHRS, CDR2 YFSETQ. The DNA for the CDR3 is TGCGCCAGCAGCACCTCAGGGAGGGCCGACACCGGGGAGCTGTTTTTT. Translating it yields CASSTSGRADTGELFF.

The gene calls are TRBV28 and TRBJ2-7; 13 nucleotides agree with TRBD2. Germline-derived CDR1 and CDR2 are MDHEN and SYDVKM. The trim removed 3 bases at V and 7 bases at J, leaving 15 bases unmatched. The CDR3 consists of 18 residues. CDR3 bases: TGTGCCAGCAGTTTTCGATTGGGACTAGCGGGGTTCGGCGGGGAGCAGTACGTC. Protein product: CASSFRLGLAGFGGEQYV.

This clone was counted a single time. This sequence joins TRBV7-2 and TRBJ1-2, with TRBD1 as a possible D gene (6 bases). Germline values: CDR1 SGHTA, CDR2 FQGNSA. The CDR3 covers 15 residues. The V gene lost 1 base and the J gene lost 2 bases, with 11 bases spanning the gap. The CDR3 sequence: CASSLDRAANYGYTF. Written as DNA, the CDR3 is TGTGCCAGCAGCTTAGACAGGGCGGCAAACTATGGCTACACCTTC.

J is TRBJ2-2 and V is TRBV19; 12 bases are shared with TRBD2. CDR3 length: 15 residues. CDR1 LNHDA and CDR2 SQIVND come from the germline V gene (reference sequence). With 8 bases clipped from V and 5 bases from J, the junction kept 6 bases outside the gene matches. This CDR3 is CASALAGGGTGELFF. DNA for the CDR3: TGTGCCAGTGCGCTAGCGGGGGGGGGTACCGGGGAGCTGTTTTTT.

In its sample, this clone was seen a few times. The gene calls are TRBV27 and TRBJ2-7; 7 nucleotides match TRBD1. Germline CDR1 reads MNHEY; CDR2 reads SMNVEV (reference sequence). V gave up 5 bases and J gave up 5 bases; unmatched junction bases: 6. CDR3 length equals 13 residues. The CDR3 sequence: CASSPRQGHEQYV. CDR3 DNA: TGTGCCAGCAGTCCGAGACAGGGACACGAGCAGTACGTC.

The V and J genes are TRBV4-2 and TRBJ2-3; 9 positions agree with TRBD1. The CDR3 extends over 15 amino acids. Trimming cost V 4 bases and J 3 bases; bases outside gene matches: 5. CDR1 is LGHNA, CDR2 YNFKEQ, per germline. DNA for the CDR3: TGTGCCAGCAGCCCACCCGGGACAGGGACAGATACGCAGTATTTT. This gives the protein CASSPPGTGTDTQYF.

V usage is TRBV6-1 and J usage is TRBJ2-3, with 7 bases that match TRBD2. CDR3 length: 14 amino acids. CDR1 is MNHNS, CDR2 SASEGT, per germline. The trim removed 6 bases at V and 1 base at J, leaving 4 bases unmatched. This CDR3 reads CASRWTRGTDTQYF. The CDR3 coding sequence is TGTGCCAGCAGATGGACTAGAGGCACAGATACGCAGTATTTT.

This chain connects TRBV27 to TRBJ2-3; 10 bases map to TRBD1. V lost 6 bases and J lost 5; bases outside the gene matches: 8. Germline CDR1 and CDR2: MNHEY and SMNVEV (reference sequence). This CDR3 has 15 residues. The CDR3 bases are TGTGCCAGCAGAGCCGACAGGGGGCGCGAAGATACGCAGTATTTT. Translated: CASRADRGREDTQYF.

Comments on this clone: One junction end does not reproduce the germline sequence, and a read error may be involved. The chain links TRBV28 to TRBJ1-4; tentatively, D is TRBD1 (5 bases). Looked up from germline, CDR1 is MDHEN and CDR2 is SYDVKM. The CDR3 is 18 amino acids. CDR3 protein: CASRKIGHLFATNKKLFF. CDR3 DNA: TGTGCCAGCAGGAAGATAGGACATTTATTCGCAACTAATAAAAAACTGTTTTTT.

The V gene is TRBV15, the J gene TRBJ2-5; no definite D call. This CDR3 region has 13 residues. V was clipped by 5 bases and J by 2 bases, with 9 bases between them. Germline V gene sequence: CDR1 LNHNV, CDR2 YYDKDF (reference sequence). The CDR3 DNA follows: TGTGCCACCAGCGATGCCCTACAAGAGACCCAGTACTTC. This encodes CATSDALQETQYF. The full variable domain, with the rest looked up from reference TRBV15 and TRBJ2-5, is DAMVIQNPRYQVTQFGKPVTLSCSQTLNHNVMYWYQQKSSQAPKLLFHYYDKDFNNEADTPDNFQSRRPNTSFCFLDIRSPGLGDTAMYLCATSDALQETQYFGPGTRLLVL.

V and J are TRBV4-1 and TRBJ1-6; 9 bases are a match to TRBD1. Germline V CDR1 and CDR2: MGHRA, YSYEKL. This CDR3 is 17 amino acids long. J was trimmed by 7 bases and V by 0 bases; bases with no gene match: 7. The CDR3 sequence is CASSQDLPGTGNSPLHF. In DNA, the CDR3 is TGCGCCAGCAGCCAAGATCTGCCGGGGACAGGGAATTCACCCCTCCACTTT.

The chain carries TRBV7-2 and TRBJ2-3, with 8 bases matching TRBD2. The CDR3 contains 15 residues. Germline CDR1 SGHTA, CDR2 FQGNSA. The V segment lost 5 bases and the J segment 2 bases; nucleotides outside the gene matches: 6. As DNA, the CDR3 is TGTGCCAGCAGCCGCGGGGGGCCGGTCACAGATACGCAGTATTTT. This encodes CASSRGGPVTDTQYF. The entire variable domain, with the rest obtained from reference TRBV7-2 and TRBJ2-3, is as follows: GAGVSQSPSNKVTEKGKDVELRCDPISGHTALYWYRQSLGQGLEFLIYFQGNSAPDKSGLPSDRFSAERTGGSVSTLTIQRTQQEDSAVYLCASSRGGPVTDTQYFGPGTRLTVL.

V usage is TRBV6-1 and J usage is TRBJ2-1; the match to TRBD2 covers 8 bases. V shed 0 bases and J 4 bases; nucleotides not matched to a gene: 2. This CDR3 has 15 residues. Germline values: CDR1 MNHNS, CDR2 SASEGT. CDR3 loop: CASSEASGGYNEQFF. In nucleotides, the CDR3 is TGTGCCAGCAGTGAAGCCAGCGGGGGTTACAATGAGCAGTTCTTC.

V gene TRBV9 combines with J gene TRBJ1-1, with a possible D match to TRBD1 (5 bases). This CDR3 is 14 amino acids long. Trimming pared 0 bases from V and 0 bases from J, leaving 6 bases between. CDR1 SGDLS and CDR2 YYNGEE come from the germline V gene. This chain's CDR3 is CASSVVGVNTEAFF. CDR3 DNA sequence: TGTGCCAGCAGCGTAGTAGGGGTGAACACTGAAGCTTTCTTT.

The genes are TRBV19 and TRBJ1-2; D may be TRBD1 (6 bases). The CDR3 extends over 14 amino acids. V gave up 8 bases and J gave up 2 bases, with 15 bases separating them. Germline V gene lookup returns CDR1 LNHDA and CDR2 SQIVND (reference sequence). The CDR3 DNA follows: TGTGCCAGTTCTCCACAGGGATCCAACTATGGCTACACCTTC. Protein sequence: CASSPQGSNYGYTF.

The J gene is TRBJ1-6, the V gene TRBV28; 9 nucleotides agree with TRBD1. The germline V gene has CDR1 MDHEN and CDR2 SYDVKM. The CDR3 extends over 15 amino acids. V dropped 3 bases and J dropped 9; count of bases not matched to a gene: 6. The chain's CDR3 is CASSFFGQGSSPLHF. Here the CDR3 DNA reads TGTGCCAGCAGTTTTTTTGGACAGGGGAGTTCACCCCTCCACTTT.

The CDR3 here is CASSHGNNSPLHF. CDR3 DNA sequence: TGTGCCAGCAGTCACGGGAACAATTCACCCCTCCACTTT. The chain employs TRBV27 and TRBJ1-6; no reliable D call. The CDR3 contains 13 residues. The V and J ends lost 5 bases and 7 bases respectively, with 9 bases between them. From germline, CDR1 is MNHEY and CDR2 SMNVEV (reference sequence).

The V gene is TRBV5-5, the J gene TRBJ2-3; tentatively, D is TRBD2 (6 bases). CDR1 and CDR2 from the germline V gene are SGHKS and YYEKEE (reference sequence). The V end lost 4 bases, the J end lost 5 bases, and 8 bases lay between the germline ends. The length of the CDR3 is 12 residues. The DNA for the CDR3 is TGTGCCAGCAGCCTCGGGGGAGATACGCAGTATTTT. Its translation is CASSLGGDTQYF. Full variable domain (missing parts from reference TRBV5-5 and TRBJ2-3): DAGVTQSPTHLIKTRGQQVTLRCSPISGHKSVSWYQQVLGQGPQFIFQYYEKEERGRGNFPDRFSARQFPNYSSELNVNALLLGDSALYLCASSLGGDTQYFGPGTRLTVL.